The clone carrying this T cell receptor (beta chain) has just a few counts. Its antigen is not known. This sample was included in a study of cytomegalovirus exposure and HLA in healthy donors. Study-wide background: Ancestry clustering placed about 86% of roughly 410 genotyped donors in the Caucasian-associated cluster. Study findings and constraints: Reports showed the classifier diagnosing cytomegalovirus status with high specificity and sensitivity. Researchers reported that three CMV-associated chains were confirmed in vitro as CMV antigen-specific.

Amplification used 60 Vbeta primers and 13 Jbeta primers. Data came from immunoSEQ multiplex PCR; TCRdb stores just in-frame clones and leaves some out. The data hold over 150,000 clones, with under 90% observed a single time. The germline gives CDR1 MNHEY, CDR2 SVGAGI. V gave up 5 bases and J gave up 8 bases; unmatched junction bases: 4. There are 12 residues in the CDR3. Sequenced material: PBMCs. The rearrangement joins TRBV6-5 to TRBJ1-1, with 8 bases fitting TRBD1. The receptor's source is a man in his thirties or forties in good health and CMV-seropositive. CDR3 DNA: TGTGCCAGCAGTCAGACAGGGGTCGAAGCTTTCTTT. It translates to CASSQTGVEAFF.